These 10 T cell receptor beta chains came from one sample sequenced in a study of identical twins. TCRdb redid the calling of the 5' RACE reads with MiXCR, one entry per CDR3 protein. The sample contains 300,000 to 400,000 distinct CDR3 sequences, approximately 13% of which appear only once. A further study also used this sample, focusing on yellow fever vaccine responses in identical twins.

The sample was CD8+ T cells sorted from blood. The receptors here all came from a woman aged 18 to 35 in good health.

This clonotype was seen many times. This chain connects TRBV12-3 or TRBV12-4 to TRBJ2-2, with a weak D call TRBD1 (6 bases). The V gene lost 4 bases and the J gene lost 3 bases, with 15 bases spanning the gap. This CDR3 has 16 residues. CDR3 nucleotides: TGTGCCAGCAGTTCAGAAGAGGCAGGGGACACCGGGGAGCTGTTTTTT. Its protein product is CASSSEEAGDTGELFF.

The chain is built from TRBV2 and TRBJ2-3; 10 bases align to TRBD2. The germline CDR1 and CDR2 sequences are SNHLY and FYNNEI. This CDR3 comprises 17 residues. V was clipped by 6 bases and J by 2 bases; unmatched bases: 11. The CDR3 loop reads CASSVPGTSEYTDTQYF. In DNA form, the CDR3 reads TGTGCCAGCAGCGTCCCCGGGACTAGCGAATACACAGATACGCAGTATTTT.

This clonotype was found a few times. The CDR3: CASSLGWQGGIGGYTF. The CDR3 bases are TGCGCCAGCAGCTTGGGGTGGCAGGGCGGAATAGGTGGCTACACCTTC. The chain employs TRBV5-1 and TRBJ1-2; maybe TRBD1 (5 bases). Between the trimmed V and J ends, which lost 0 bases and 7 bases, there was a span of 19 bases. Germline V lookup: CDR1 SGHRS, CDR2 YFSETQ. This CDR3 region has 16 residues.

The chain is built from TRBV24-1 and TRBJ2-2; no clear D. This CDR3 is 12 amino acids long. Trimming pared 8 bases from V and 5 bases from J, leaving 8 bases between. Germline V CDR1 and CDR2: KGHDR, SFDVKD. The CDR3 region is CATNGPTGELFF. Written as DNA, the CDR3 is TGTGCCACCAACGGCCCTACCGGGGAGCTGTTTTTT.

The chain has TRBV27 and TRBJ2-5; 8 bases align to TRBD1. Trimming took 2 bases from V and 5 from J; bases not matched to a gene: 7. From germline, CDR1 is MNHEY and CDR2 SMNVEV (reference sequence). The CDR3 extends over 15 amino acids. CDR3 nucleotide sequence: TGTGCCAGCAGTTTAAGTGGGACAGGTGGGGAGACCCAGTACTTC. The encoded protein is CASSLSGTGGETQYF.

The gene calls are TRBV28 and TRBJ2-5; 14 bases are shared with TRBD2. Germline trimming cut 5 bases from V and 4 bases from J; bases unmatched to any gene: 9. CDR1 MDHEN and CDR2 SYDVKM come from the germline V gene. The length of the CDR3 is 17 residues. The CDR3 nucleotides read TGTGCCAGCAGTGCATCGACTAGCGGGGGGGCCCGAGAGACCCAGTACTTC. Protein sequence: CASSASTSGGARETQYF.

This clonotype turned up a few times. This chain connects TRBV28 to TRBJ2-7, with TRBD1 matching 10 bases. Germline V gene sequence: CDR1 MDHEN, CDR2 SYDVKM. J was trimmed by 3 bases and V by 8 bases; bases with no gene match: 7. CDR3 length equals 14 residues. CDR3 residues: CASQGQGKFYEQYV. CDR3 sequence (DNA): TGTGCCAGCCAGGGACAGGGGAAATTCTACGAGCAGTACGTC.

The V gene is TRBV12-3 or TRBV12-4, the J gene TRBJ1-4; D unresolved. V gave up 3 bases and J gave up 0 bases, with 14 bases separating them. The CDR3 contains 17 residues. The CDR3 region is CASSFFGRSTTNEKLFF. CDR3 in DNA: TGTGCCAGCAGTTTTTTTGGGAGGTCCACAACTAATGAAAAACTGTTTTTT.

The chain employs TRBV7-2 and TRBJ2-2, with unresolved D. The CDR3 consists of 16 residues. V was pared by 1 base and J by 6 bases, with 15 bases between. Per germline, CDR1 SGHTA and CDR2 FQGNSA. For the CDR3, the DNA is TGTGCCAGCAGCTTAGACCTGACCGCTATGGCCGGGGAGCTGTTTTTT. Its translation: CASSLDLTAMAGELFF.

The chain links TRBV7-9 to TRBJ2-7, with D tentatively TRBD1 (5 bases). The V gene's germline CDR1 is SEHNR and CDR2 FQNEAQ (reference sequence). The CDR3 sequence is 14 residues long. With 5 bases removed from V and 2 bases from J, the gap between germline ends came to 13 bases. CDR3 bases: TGTGCCAGCAGCCCAACCAGGGTGCCCTACGAGCAGTACTTC. Protein: CASSPTRVPYEQYF.